These T cell receptor beta chains were read from a single sample in a study of human T cells and chemical hapten exposure. Each CDR3 protein gets one entry after TCRdb re-called the RACE reads with MiXCR. The sample has tens of thousands of distinct CDR3 sequences; roughly a tenth are singletons. The sample in question was whole blood, obtained in connection with sensitization to the hapten diphenylcyclopropenone (DPC). These receptors were collected from a man aged 35-49 years with alopecia areata. Some clones in this sample may be carry-over from other donors' samples. The CDR3 runs from the conserved cysteine through the conserved F or W. D genes are given only for firm matches. Clone sizes are given selectively: once, few, many, or a class where the clone is expanded.

V	J	D	size	CDR3	DNA
TRBV6-6	TRBJ2-5	NA	few	CASSYGEATQYF	TGTGCCAGCAGTTACGGCGAGGCGACCCAGTACTTC
TRBV12-3/TRBV12-4	TRBJ1-1	NA	NA	CASSFGGPPEAFF	TGTGCCAGCAGTTTCGGGGGCCCCCCTGAAGCTTTCTTT
TRBV20-1	TRBJ2-4	TRBD1	NA	CSARSTGGKNIQYF	TGCAGTGCTAGGTCAACAGGGGGCAAAAACATTCAGTACTTC
TRBV6-6	TRBJ1-2	NA	many	CASSQTGGYTF	TGTGCCAGCAGCCAGACAGGCGGCTACACCTTC
TRBV28	TRBJ2-7	NA	NA	CASRRGAWGEQYF	TGTGCCAGCAGACGGGGCGCTTGGGGCGAGCAGTACTTC
TRBV9	TRBJ2-5	NA	many	CASGKGTGETQYF	TGTGCCAGCGGAAAGGGCACTGGAGAGACCCAGTACTTC
TRBV5-1	TRBJ2-3	TRBD2	many	CASSLGLASSTDTQYF	TGCGCCAGCAGCTTGGGACTAGCGTCAAGCACAGATACGCAGTATTTT
TRBV6-6	TRBJ2-7	TRBD1	few	CASSPLQPTGVGPYEQYF	TGTGCCAGCAGCCCTCTCCAACCTACAGGGGTGGGTCCCTACGAGCAGTACTTC
TRBV28	TRBJ2-7	NA	few	CASGVFYEQYF	TGTGCCAGCGGCGTTTTTTACGAGCAGTACTTC
TRBV18	TRBJ2-7	NA	NA	CASSTGNEQYF	TGTGCCAGCTCTACAGGGAACGAGCAGTACTTC
TRBV12-3/TRBV12-4	TRBJ1-1	NA	many	CASSSGGHQGNTEAFF	TGTGCCAGCAGTTCAGGAGGACATCAAGGGAACACTGAAGCTTTCTTT
TRBV7-3	TRBJ2-1	NA	few	CASSLTSVNYNEQFF	TGTGCCAGCAGCTTAACAAGCGTCAATTACAATGAGCAGTTCTTC
TRBV20-1	TRBJ2-7	NA	NA	CSARRGTPYEQYF	TGCAGTGCTAGACGCGGGACTCCCTACGAGCAGTACTTC
TRBV4-1	TRBJ2-7	NA	few	CASSQDGTTYEQYF	TGCGCCAGCAGCCAAGATGGGACAACCTACGAGCAGTACTTC